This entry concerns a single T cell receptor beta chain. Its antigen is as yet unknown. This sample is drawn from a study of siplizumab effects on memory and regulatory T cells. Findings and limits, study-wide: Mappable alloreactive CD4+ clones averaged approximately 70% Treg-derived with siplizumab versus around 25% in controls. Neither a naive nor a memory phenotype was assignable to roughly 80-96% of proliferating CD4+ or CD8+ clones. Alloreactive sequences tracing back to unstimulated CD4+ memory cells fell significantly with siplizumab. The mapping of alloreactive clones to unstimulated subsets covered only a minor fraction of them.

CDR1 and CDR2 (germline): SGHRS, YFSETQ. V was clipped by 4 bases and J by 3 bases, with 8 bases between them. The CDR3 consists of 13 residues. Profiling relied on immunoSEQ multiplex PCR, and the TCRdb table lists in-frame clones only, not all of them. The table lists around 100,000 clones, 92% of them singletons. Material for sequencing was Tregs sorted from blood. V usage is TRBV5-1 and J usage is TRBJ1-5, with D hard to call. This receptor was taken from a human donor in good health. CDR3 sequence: CASSRELNQPQHF. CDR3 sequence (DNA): TGCGCCAGCAGCCGGGAACTCAATCAGCCCCAGCATTTT.